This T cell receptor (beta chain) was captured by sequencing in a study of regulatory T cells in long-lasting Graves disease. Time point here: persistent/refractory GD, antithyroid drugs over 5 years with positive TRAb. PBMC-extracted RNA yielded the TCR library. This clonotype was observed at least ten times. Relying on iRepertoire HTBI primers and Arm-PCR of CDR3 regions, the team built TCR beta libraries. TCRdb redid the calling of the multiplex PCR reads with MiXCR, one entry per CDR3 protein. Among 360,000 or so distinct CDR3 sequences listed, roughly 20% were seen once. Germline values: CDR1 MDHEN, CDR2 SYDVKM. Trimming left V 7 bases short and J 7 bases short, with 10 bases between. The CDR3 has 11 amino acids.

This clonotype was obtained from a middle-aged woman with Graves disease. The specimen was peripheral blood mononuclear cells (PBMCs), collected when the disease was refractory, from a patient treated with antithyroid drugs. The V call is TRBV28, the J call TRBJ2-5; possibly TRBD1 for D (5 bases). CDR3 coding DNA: TGTGCCAGCATGGGGCGGTGGACCCAGTACTTC. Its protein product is CASMGRWTQYF.